The 16 T cell receptor beta chains given below trace back to one sample, sequenced in a study of blood T cell repertoires in COVID-19. Sequencing used immunoSEQ multiplex PCR; TCRdb keeps in-frame clones, though not all of them. The repertoire includes about 330,000 clones, roughly 90% of them detected once, and roughly 4% sits in the top ten. Specimen: peripheral blood. These receptors were obtained from a woman in her 50s with active or convalescent COVID-19.

J is TRBJ2-5 and V is TRBV2, with 7 bases fitting TRBD1. Trimming cost V 7 bases and J 3 bases; bases outside gene matches: 5. This CDR3 is 13 amino acids long. The germline V gene encodes CDR1 SNHLY and CDR2 FYNNEI. The CDR3, as DNA: TGTGCCAGCATTAGAGGGGGCGAAGAGACCCAGTACTTC. Protein product: CASIRGGEETQYF.

The V gene is TRBV19, the J gene TRBJ2-2; no firm D call. This CDR3 region has 14 residues. In germline, CDR1 is LNHDA, CDR2 SQIVND (reference sequence). Trimming cost V 2 bases and J 1 base, with 5 bases left between them. CDR3 in amino acids: CASSINGNTGELFF. In DNA form, the CDR3 reads TGTGCCAGTAGTATAAACGGGAACACCGGGGAGCTGTTTTTT.

The chain uses TRBV30 and TRBJ2-5; D is perhaps TRBD2 (5 bases). The CDR3 is 16 amino acids. V dropped 3 bases and J dropped 4 bases, with 21 bases sitting between them. CDR1 is GTSNPN, CDR2 SVGIG, per germline (reference sequence). Here the CDR3 DNA reads TGTGCCTGGAGGGCTGGACTCACAAACCTAAGAGAGACCCAGTACTTC. Translated, it gives CAWRAGLTNLRETQYF.

The chain recombines TRBV6-5 with TRBJ2-7; the D gene is possibly TRBD1 (5 bases). V was shortened by 4 bases and J by 4 bases, with 20 bases between the two germline ends. Germline values: CDR1 MNHEY, CDR2 SVGAGI. This CDR3 spans 16 amino acids. Written as DNA, the CDR3 is TGTGCCAGCAGTTTGACAGCCTCCCTGTCCCCTTACGAGCAGTACTTC. It specifies CASSLTASLSPYEQYF.

The chain links TRBV9 to TRBJ2-3; 8 bases line up with TRBD1. Looked up from germline, CDR1 is SGDLS and CDR2 is YYNGEE. V trimming: 6 bases; J trimming: 5 bases; junction bases outside the gene matches: 8. The CDR3 is 14 residues long. The CDR3 loop reads CASNQDRAEDTQYF. DNA of the CDR3: TGTGCCAGCAACCAGGACAGGGCGGAAGATACGCAGTATTTT.

The chain carries TRBV28 and TRBJ1-6; D not resolved. This CDR3 is built from 14 residues. Trimming removed 8 bases from V and 10 bases from J, with 18 bases in between. Germline V CDR1 and CDR2: MDHEN, SYDVKM. CDR3 nucleotide sequence: TGTGCCAGCTCCCCCGAGGTTCCCCCATCACCCCTCCACTTT. This translates into CASSPEVPPSPLHF.

The gene calls are TRBV7-9 and TRBJ1-4, with D tentatively TRBD1 (5 bases). CDR3 length: 11 amino acids. Germline-derived CDR1 and CDR2 are SEHNR and FQNEAQ (reference sequence). The V gene lost 8 bases and the J gene lost 7 bases, with 8 bases spanning the gap. DNA of the CDR3: TGTGCCAGCCCCCAGGGTGAAAAACTGTTTTTT. Translating gives CASPQGEKLFF.

This clone occurred a few times. This CDR3 reads CASSKMWASGPTDTQYF. The CDR3 nucleotides read TGTGCCAGCAGCAAAATGTGGGCTAGCGGGCCCACAGATACGCAGTATTTT. This chain uses TRBV21-1 with TRBJ2-3; TRBD2, as called in the table, went unchecked against the DNA. TRBV21-1 is annotated as a pseudogene. The CDR3 contains 17 residues.

V usage is TRBV4-3 and J usage is TRBJ1-2, with unresolved D. The CDR3 sequence is 14 residues long. Looked up from germline, CDR1 is LGHNA and CDR2 is YSLEER. Trimming removed 4 bases from V and 0 bases from J, with 9 bases in between. The CDR3 reads CASSPRATNYGYTF. As DNA, the CDR3 is TGCGCCAGCAGCCCGAGGGCTACTAACTATGGCTACACCTTC.

The V and J genes are TRBV4-3 and TRBJ2-1; 7 bases are a match to TRBD2. The CDR3 is made up of 14 amino acids. Germline V gives CDR1 LGHNA, CDR2 YSLEER. Unmatched junction bases numbered 6, after V lost 4 bases and J lost 6 bases. CDR3 loop: CASSRGGNLNEQFF. Here the CDR3 DNA reads TGCGCCAGCAGCCGCGGGGGAAACCTCAATGAGCAGTTCTTC.

The V call is TRBV9, the J call TRBJ2-6; perhaps TRBD1 as D (6 bases). V lost 5 bases to trimming and J lost 4 bases, with 13 bases between them. The germline V gene has CDR1 SGDLS and CDR2 YYNGEE. CDR3 length equals 15 residues. The CDR3 region is CASSLGGPGANVLTF. Here the CDR3 DNA reads TGTGCCAGCAGTCTAGGGGGTCCCGGGGCCAACGTCCTGACTTTC.

The gene calls are TRBV7-9 and TRBJ1-4; possible D gene TRBD1, 5 bases. The CDR3 length is 14 residues. V was shortened by 5 bases and J by 6 bases, with 13 bases between the two germline ends. Germline lookup yields CDR1 SEHNR and CDR2 FQNEAQ (reference sequence). CDR3 protein: CASSPTGRDEKLFF. As DNA, the CDR3 is TGTGCCAGCAGCCCTACAGGACGTGATGAAAAACTGTTTTTT.

This clone has just one count. The chain couples TRBV6-4 to TRBJ2-1; 14 bases line up with TRBD2. The ends lost 0 bases at V and 12 bases at J; junction bases unmatched: 4. This CDR3 spans 15 amino acids. Germline CDR1 reads MRHNA; CDR2 reads SNTAGT. The CDR3 bases are TGTGCCAGCAGTGACTCGGGACTAGCGGGAGTTAGGCAGTTCTTC. Protein sequence: CASSDSGLAGVRQFF.

This clone was seen just once. This rearrangement joins TRBV18 to TRBJ1-5, with D uncertain. The CDR3 has 16 amino acids. The V gene lost 5 bases and the J gene lost 4 bases, with 18 bases spanning the gap. Looked up from germline, CDR1 is KGHSH and CDR2 is LQKENI. In DNA form, the CDR3 reads TGTGCCAGCTCAATCGGAGGCGGCGCGGGGAATCAGCCCCAGCATTTT. Protein product: CASSIGGGAGNQPQHF.

The chain uses TRBV24-1 and TRBJ2-1; D possibly corresponds to TRBD1 (7 bases). Looked up from germline, CDR1 is KGHDR and CDR2 is SFDVKD. V shed 3 bases and J shed 9 bases, with 11 bases lying between them. The CDR3 sequence is 13 residues long. CDR3 amino acids: CATSDGGGLEQFF. The CDR3, as DNA: TGTGCCACCAGTGATGGAGGGGGCCTTGAGCAGTTCTTC.

About this clone: Other DNA sequences from this sample encode an identical CDR3 as well. The V gene is TRBV19, the J gene TRBJ2-5; the D gene is possibly TRBD1 (6 bases). Trimming took off 5 bases at V and 1 base at J, with 11 bases between the two ends. In germline, CDR1 is LNHDA, CDR2 SQIVND (reference sequence). The CDR3 is made up of 14 amino acids. Here the CDR3 reads CASSVQDSQETQYF. The DNA for the CDR3 is TGTGCCAGTAGTGTACAGGACAGCCAAGAGACCCAGTACTTC. Full variable domain (remainder filled in from reference TRBV19 and TRBJ2-5): DGGITQSPKYLFRKEGQNVTLSCEQNLNHDAMYWYRQDPGQGLRLIYYSQIVNDFQKGDIAEGYSVSREKKESFPLTVTSAQKNPTAFYLCASSVQDSQETQYFGPGTRLLVL.